This is a list of T cell receptor beta chains from one sample in a study of blood T cell repertoires in COVID-19. Clones were read by immunoSEQ multiplex PCR, and TCRdb kept only the in-frame ones, dropping some. The sample lists approximately 250,000 clones; roughly 88% were seen once. The sample taken for sequencing was PBMCs or T cells enriched from blood (not recorded which). The source is a woman aged 40 to 55 who had been exposed to COVID-19. CDR3s include the opening cysteine and the closing phenylalanine or tryptophan. D genes are given only for firm matches. Rows give clone size only sometimes, using once, few, many, or a class for an expanded clone.

abundance | d_gene | j_gene | v_gene | CDR3aa | CDR3nt
. | TRBD1 | TRBJ2-7 | TRBV19 | CASSRTGTGLYYEQYF | TGTGCCAGTAGTCGAACCGGGACAGGGCTGTACTACGAGCAGTACTTC
. | TRBD1 | TRBJ2-2 | TRBV14 | CASSQVAGTELTGELFF | TGTGCCAGCAGCCAAGTAGCCGGGACAGAATTAACCGGGGAGCTGTTTTTT
. | . | TRBJ2-2 | TRBV5-4 | CASSLAGGSTGELFF | TGTGCCAGCAGCTTGGCGGGGGGCAGTACCGGGGAGCTGTTTTTT
. | . | TRBJ1-1 | TRBV7-3 | CASSLETVYNTGAEAFF | TGTGCCAGCAGCTTAGAGACAGTTTATAATACAGGCGCTGAAGCTTTCTTT
. | TRBD1 | TRBJ1-2 | TRBV24-1 | CATSDETGGSYGYTF | TGTGCCACCAGTGATGAGACAGGGGGAAGCTATGGCTACACCTTC
. | . | TRBJ1-2 | TRBV7-2 | CASSLATLGVGGYTF | TGTGCCAGCAGCTTAGCCACCCTAGGGGTAGGAGGCTACACCTTC
. | TRBD1 | TRBJ1-1 | TRBV4-1 | CASSQDPQGAMNTEAFF | TGCGCCAGCAGCCAAGATCCACAGGGGGCCATGAACACTGAAGCTTTCTTT
. | TRBD2 | TRBJ2-5 | TRBV7-7 | CASSPVGAGVQETQYF | TGTGCCAGCAGCCCCGTAGGAGCGGGAGTGCAAGAGACCCAGTACTTC
. | . | TRBJ2-5 | TRBV28 | CASSPPRRVAVPLKETQYF | TGTGCCAGCAGTCCGCCGCGGCGCGTGGCTGTACCCTTAAAAGAGACCCAGTACTTC
. | TRBD2 | TRBJ2-5 | TRBV7-2 | CASSLGTSGGGIKTQYF | TGTGCCAGCAGCTTAGGCACTAGCGGGGGGGGGATTAAGACCCAGTACTTC
. | TRBD1 | TRBJ1-6 | TRBV6-5 | CASNQGQGFSPLHF | TGTGCCAGCAACCAGGGACAGGGGTTTTCACCCCTCCACTTT
. | . | TRBJ2-4 | TRBV15 | CATSNRGENIQYF | TGTGCCACCAGTAACCGAGGCGAAAACATTCAGTACTTC
once | TRBD1 | TRBJ2-5 | TRBV2 | CASSGLGQGFRETQYF | TGTGCCAGCAGTGGTTTGGGACAGGGGTTCAGAGAGACCCAGTACTTC
. | . | TRBJ1-3 | TRBV5-1 | CASSLAGAGNTIYF | TGCGCCAGCAGCCTGGCGGGGGCTGGAAACACCATATATTTT
. | TRBD1 | TRBJ1-2 | TRBV28 | CASSFEGAANYGYTF | TGTGCCAGCAGTTTCGAGGGGGCGGCTAACTATGGCTACACCTTC
. | . | TRBJ1-6 | TRBV6-1 | CASSEYQGAGSPLHF | TGTGCCAGCAGTGAATACCAGGGAGCGGGTTCACCCCTCCACTTT
once | . | TRBJ1-2 | TRBV7-3 | CASSLQGQKGDYGYTF | TGTGCCAGCAGCTTACAAGGACAGAAAGGGGACTATGGCTACACCTTC
once | . | TRBJ1-1 | TRBV4-1 | CASSQVIRGHTEAFF | TGCGCCAGCAGCCAAGTTATTAGGGGCCACACTGAAGCTTTCTTT
. | . | TRBJ2-5 | TRBV4-3 | CASSQAGGLGETQYF | TGCGCCAGCAGCCAAGCCGGGGGGCTCGGAGAGACCCAGTACTTC
. | . | TRBJ1-2 | TRBV12-3/TRBV12-4 | CASNGGLGDGYTF | TGTGCCAGCAACGGGGGGTTGGGCGATGGCTACACCTTC
. | . | TRBJ1-2 | TRBV27 | CASSLYRFYGYTF | TGTGCCAGCAGTTTGTACAGATTCTATGGCTACACCTTC
. | TRBD1 | TRBJ2-3 | TRBV28 | CASAGQGTDTQYF | TGTGCCAGCGCTGGACAGGGGACAGATACGCAGTATTTT
once | . | TRBJ2-3 | TRBV7-2 | CASSFRAGAADTQYF | TGTGCCAGCAGCTTTCGGGCAGGGGCCGCAGATACGCAGTATTTT
. | TRBD1 | TRBJ2-3 | TRBV4-2 | CASSQDMGQGTSTDTQYF | TGTGCCAGCAGCCAAGACATGGGACAGGGGACAAGCACAGATACGCAGTATTTT
few | . | TRBJ1-2 | TRBV7-2 | CASSLEANYGYTF | TGTGCCAGCAGCCTCGAGGCTAACTATGGCTACACCTTC
. | . | TRBJ1-2 | TRBV28 | CAEWSSSYGYTF | TGTGCCGAGTGGAGCAGCTCCTATGGCTACACCTTC
. | . | TRBJ1-2 | TRBV4-3 | CASSQMTVPNYGYTF | TGCGCCAGCAGCCAAATGACAGTCCCTAACTATGGCTACACCTTC
. | . | TRBJ1-1 | TRBV20-1 | CSPRQQAVAFF | TGCAGCCCTAGGCAACAGGCTGTAGCTTTCTTT
. | TRBD1 | TRBJ1-5 | TRBV28 | CASSLLRDRASNQPQHF | TGTGCCAGCAGTTTACTCAGGGACAGGGCTAGCAATCAGCCCCAGCATTTT
. | TRBD1 | TRBJ1-5 | TRBV28 | CASNPGTGGGNQPQHF | TGTGCCAGCAACCCCGGGACAGGGGGTGGTAATCAGCCCCAGCATTTT
. | . | TRBJ2-2 | TRBV2 | CASSESGWGELFF | TGTGCCAGCAGTGAGAGCGGATGGGGGGAGCTGTTTTTT
few | TRBD2 | TRBJ2-5 | TRBV5-1 | CASSSGTSGGAVQETQYF | TGCGCCAGCAGCTCAGGGACTAGCGGGGGGGCAGTGCAAGAGACCCAGTACTTC
. | . | TRBJ2-3 | TRBV5-4 | CASSLGRGASTDTQYF | TGTGCCAGCAGCTTGGGGCGGGGAGCTAGCACAGATACGCAGTATTTT
. | TRBD1 | TRBJ1-1 | TRBV27 | CASSLSTGGFSTEAFF | TGTGCCAGCAGTTTATCGACAGGGGGCTTTAGCACTGAAGCTTTCTTT
once | TRBD1 | TRBJ2-7 | TRBV25-1 | CASARTGVYEQYF | TGTGCCAGCGCCCGGACAGGGGTCTACGAGCAGTACTTC
. | . | TRBJ2-7 | TRBV7-3 | CASSLGAGYSYEQYF | TGTGCCAGCAGCTTAGGGGCGGGATACTCCTACGAGCAGTACTTC
. | . | TRBJ2-7 | TRBV7-2 | CASSLGAGSSYEQYF | TGTGCCAGCAGCTTAGGGGCGGGGAGCTCCTACGAGCAGTACTTC
. | TRBD1 | TRBJ2-1 | TRBV2 | CASSDRADEQFF | TGTGCCAGCAGCGACAGGGCGGATGAGCAGTTCTTC
. | . | TRBJ2-2 | TRBV7-8 | CASRRNANTGELFF | TGTGCCAGTAGGAGGAACGCGAACACCGGGGAGCTGTTTTTT
. | . | TRBJ2-7 | TRBV7-9 | CASSVHQGLPPYEQYF | TGTGCCAGCAGCGTCCATCAGGGTCTACCCCCCTACGAGCAGTACTTC
. | . | TRBJ2-7 | TRBV2 | CASRSFYEQYF | TGTGCCAGCAGGTCCTTTTACGAGCAGTACTTC
. | TRBD1 | TRBJ1-2 | TRBV6-5 | CASSRDREDYGYTF | TGTGCCAGCAGTCGGGACAGGGAGGACTATGGCTACACCTTC
. | . | TRBJ1-1 | TRBV11-2 | CASSLSGGTTEAFF | TGTGCCAGCAGCTTGTCTGGGGGGACCACTGAAGCTTTCTTT
. | . | TRBJ2-7 | TRBV29-1 | CSVRTGGFGYEQYF | TGCAGCGTTCGGACAGGAGGGTTCGGCTACGAGCAGTACTTC
. | . | TRBJ2-7 | TRBV30 | CAWKTGTINEQYF | TGTGCCTGGAAAACCGGGACAATCAACGAGCAGTACTTC